Described below is a single T cell receptor (beta chain) sequence and its context. It lacks a known antigen. Read coverage stops 3 residues before the CDR3 terminus; the germline J gene supplies the remainder. Every participant had a single incident cervical HPV16 infection, and prevalent HPV16 infections were excluded. Cervical HPV DNA was detected by MY09/MY11 PCR and genotyped by dot-blot hybridization. Roughly 15 mL of heparinized blood was centrifuged, after which the buffy coat was aliquoted, frozen at -30 degrees C, and then stored at -80 degrees C. QIAGEN kits were used to extract genomic DNA from buffy coat specimens. The immunoSEQ assay used multiplex PCR to amplify TCR beta CDR3 regions from an average of around 1.2 ug of genomic DNA per sample. Primer bias was corrected in the assay by using a complete synthetic TCR repertoire to establish an amplification baseline. The amplicons were sequenced on the Illumina platform. Per the authors' processing: Error correction of the sequences involved clustering with frequency ratios plus a modified nearest-neighbor algorithm, after which the sequences were analyzed in the immunoSEQ Analyzer using IMGT gene definitions. TCR richness and evenness were averaged over 20 rarefaction repeats at each rarefaction depth, excluding samples with fewer sequences than the depth. Relative abundances of V, D and J genes were compared between groups using Wilcoxon rank sum tests, with FDR correction applied. Blinded duplicates gave an intraclass correlation of roughly 95% for TCR richness and an average of roughly 76% across some 69 gene segments. TCRdb carries this immuneACCESS record with in-frame sequences only. Its versions omit some clonotypes, under half of them owing to an unresolved V gene in the studies checked, with the rest unexplained. V, J and clone size are taken as reported in that table, and D and trimming were inferred from the DNA itself. The sample table holds about 24,000 clones. Less than 6% of the sample lies in the top ten.

This specimen comes from a study of T cells in women clearing cervical HPV infection (dated 2018 in TCRdb). Regarding the complete study: The cases were 25 to 30 women with histologically confirmed HPV16-related CIN3 or worse, and 2 of those women had invasive cancers. The approximately 25 controls were women who cleared a single incident HPV16 infection within 12 months without developing precancer or cancer. Blood from cases was collected at the visit where the lesion was first found, while blood from controls was collected once the infection could no longer be detected. For cases, a median interval of approximately 150 days, with an interquartile range of about 90 to 200 days, was observed between lesion detection and blood sampling. Since HLA typing was available for only a few women, HLA type could not be ruled out as a confounder. This exploratory proof-of-principle case-control study, nested within the Guanacaste HPV Natural History Study in Costa Rica, compared TCR repertoires among women with different cervical HPV16 outcomes. Cases and controls were matched on age within five years and on year of sample collection. Median age was about 30 years in cases versus approximately 37 in controls, and baseline characteristics did not differ significantly. In the parent cohort, about 10,000 women aged 18 or older were enrolled in Guanacaste, Costa Rica, during about 1993 to 1994 and then followed for six to eight years. Quality controls consisted of five blinded duplicates per group, for a total of around 60 samples made up of approximately 50 participants and some 10 replicates. The full study reports these points: Because T-cell numbers per sample were unknown, differences in richness could reflect varying T-cell content rather than repertoire biology. Random forest classifiers combining richness and V gene abundances distinguished cases from controls with an estimated AUC of approximately 0.83. Lower TRBV6-7 relative abundance was observed in cases than in controls (roughly 0.11% versus 0.16%; Bonferroni P = 0.0008). The cross-sectional design could not show whether associations preceded infection or resulted from it; effector/memory subsets and HPV-specific T cells were not isolated. Significantly higher TCR repertoire richness was observed in CIN3+ cases than in controls across sequencing depths, whereas no difference in evenness was found.

Deletion took 0 bases off V and 4 bases off J, with a span of 6 bases between the germline ends. Its CDR3 holds 13 amino acids, cysteine through phenylalanine. Part of the CDR3 DNA is given, 30 bases translated from base 1. The germline V gene (reference sequence) supplies CDR1 LNHDA and CDR2 SQIVND. The receptor chain draws on TRBV19 and TRBJ1-2; no D gene can be assigned with confidence. The sequence came from a woman between 18 and 75 years old with a cervical HPV16 infection that either progressed to CIN3+ or cleared (not recorded which). Sequencing was performed on blood buffy coat. The CDR3 has the sequence CASSIDQFYGYTF. The CDR3 bases that were read are TGTGCCAGTAGTATAGATCAGTTCTATGGC. Extended through the reference TRBV19 and TRBJ1-2 proteins, this CDR3 yields the full variable domain: DGGITQSPKYLFRKEGQNVTLSCEQNLNHDAMYWYRQDPGQGLRLIYYSQIVNDFQKGDIAEGYSVSREKKESFPLTVTSAQKNPTAFYLCASSIDQFYGYTFGSGTRLTVV.